A selection of T cell receptor beta chains follows, all from one sample in a study of T-cell memory formation after mild COVID-19. TCRdb reprocessed the 5' RACE reads with MiXCR, giving one entry per CDR3 protein. The repertoire includes fewer than 650,000 distinct CDR3 sequences, roughly 17% of them detected once, and approximately 8.1% sits in the top ten. Sequenced sample: PBMCs or a T cell subset sorted from them (not recorded which). These TCRs come from an adult woman who had mild COVID-19 (a few samples of this study predate the infection). Cell type and time point are not known. CDR3s include the opening cysteine and the closing phenylalanine or tryptophan. A D gene is named only where the DNA matches it firmly.

TRBD2,TRBJ2-1,TRBV3-1,CASSQDRPLTSGRRRNEQFF
NA,TRBJ2-7,TRBV20-1,CSASRQGTSYEQYF
TRBD2,TRBJ2-2,TRBV5-1,CASNSHRGGNTGELFF
NA,TRBJ2-6,TRBV7-9,CASSLVGGISGANVLTF
NA,TRBJ1-1,TRBV6-2/TRBV6-3,CASSIGSSGAFF
NA,TRBJ2-7,TRBV5-6,CASSSRMSYEQYF
NA,TRBJ1-2,TRBV29-1,CSVEWGRYGYTF
NA,TRBJ2-7,TRBV29-1,CSAEGPSYEQYF
TRBD1,TRBJ1-1,TRBV5-6,CASSLEGRGQTEAFF
TRBD1,TRBJ2-3,TRBV5-1,CASSPTGDTQYF
NA,TRBJ2-5,TRBV11-2,CASSSGQLVLQETQYF
NA,TRBJ2-2,TRBV19,CASSFDHRVTGELFF
TRBD1,TRBJ1-5,TRBV30,CAWSVLGGQGRQPQHF
NA,TRBJ2-7,TRBV20-1,CSARQSRPGGKYEQYF
NA,TRBJ2-1,TRBV10-3,CAIRDTQVNEQFF
TRBD2,TRBJ2-3,TRBV5-1,CASSLGSAGETDTQYF
TRBD1,TRBJ1-1,TRBV19,CASSPSDREGTEAFF
TRBD1,TRBJ2-2,TRBV9,CASSPWTGTNTGELFF
TRBD2,TRBJ2-7,TRBV29-1,CSVEDPLAGAGDEQYF
TRBD1,TRBJ2-3,TRBV28,CASSGQGGSDTQYF
NA,TRBJ2-5,TRBV7-9,CASSEVEGIQETQYF
NA,TRBJ2-7,TRBV3-1,CASSQVHGGPYEQYF
NA,TRBJ2-2,TRBV9,CASSATRGRSGELFF
NA,TRBJ1-2,TRBV29-1,CSVGGVSNYGYTF
TRBD1,TRBJ2-1,TRBV3-1,CASSQGTGGGNEQFF
NA,TRBJ1-3,TRBV12-3/TRBV12-4,CASSPFTTWGRGGNTIYF
TRBD2,TRBJ2-3,TRBV6-5,CASGVRGGSTDTQYF
TRBD2,TRBJ2-3,TRBV7-6,CASSLVPAGTTPDTQYF
NA,TRBJ2-1,TRBV28,CASSIDRNNEQFF
TRBD2,TRBJ2-1,TRBV4-1,CASSPGGSLYNEQFF